Each of the 20 T cell receptor beta chains below was sequenced from the same sample in a study of cytomegalovirus exposure and HLA in healthy donors. PCR amplification relied on 60 Vbeta primers (plus 13 Jbeta primers). Assay used: immunoSEQ multiplex PCR; TCRdb lists only in-frame clones, some missing. In all, the sample yields around 130,000 clones. Sequencing used PBMCs. These receptors were obtained from a woman aged 55-69 years in good health and CMV-seronegative.

The chain couples TRBV29-1 to TRBJ2-7, with a tentative D call TRBD2 (7 bases). This CDR3 is built from 14 residues. V was cut by 5 bases and J by 3 bases, with 17 bases left in between. The germline CDR1 and CDR2 sequences are SQVTM and ANQGSEA. As DNA, the CDR3 is TGCAGCGTTAGGGAGGGGGGAGTTTACTACGAGCAGTACTTC. Its translation is CSVREGGVYYEQYF.

CDR3 sequence (DNA): TGTGCCAGAGGGACAGGTCTTCACGAGCAGTACTTC. This sequence encodes CARGTGLHEQYF. The V and J genes are TRBV2 and TRBJ2-7; 8 bases agree with TRBD1. The CDR3 sequence is 12 residues long. CDR1 is SNHLY, CDR2 FYNNEI, per germline. V was pared by 9 bases and J by 5 bases, with 6 bases of the junction left unmatched.

This chain connects TRBV7-2 to TRBJ2-6; 7 nucleotides match TRBD2. The CDR3 consists of 18 residues. CDR1 and CDR2 (germline): SGHTA, FQGNSA. After removal of 1 base from V and 0 bases from J, the junction contained 6 bases not matched to a gene. CDR3 in DNA: TGTGCCAGCAGCTTAGGGGGGACTACTTTCTCTGGGGCCAACGTCCTGACTTTC. This translates into CASSLGGTTFSGANVLTF. Variable domain in full (rest from reference TRBV7-2 and TRBJ2-6): GAGVSQSPSNKVTEKGKDVELRCDPISGHTALYWYRQSLGQGLEFLIYFQGNSAPDKSGLPSDRFSAERTGGSVSTLTIQRTQQEDSAVYLCASSLGGTTFSGANVLTFGAGSRLTVL.

The genes are TRBV18 and TRBJ2-2; D remains unclear. The CDR3 loop spans 15 amino acids. The germline V and J ends were trimmed by 5 bases and 2 bases, with 12 bases remaining between them. Germline V lookup: CDR1 KGHSH, CDR2 LQKENI. The CDR3 protein is CASSTNSRNTGELFF. In nucleotides, the CDR3 is TGTGCCAGCTCAACGAACAGTCGTAACACCGGGGAGCTGTTTTTT.

The chain has TRBV27 and TRBJ2-3, with D perhaps matching TRBD2 (5 bases). Germline V CDR1 and CDR2: MNHEY, SMNVEV (reference sequence). The CDR3 loop spans 14 amino acids. Deletions cut 2 bases from V and 5 bases from J, with 11 bases between. The CDR3 DNA is TGTGCCAGCAGTTTACGGGGTGGGTTAGATACGCAGTATTTT. Encoded protein: CASSLRGGLDTQYF.

This chain uses TRBV7-8 with TRBJ1-2; 9 nucleotides match TRBD1. The CDR3 has 15 residues. Germline lookup yields CDR1 SGHVS and CDR2 FQNEAQ. The V segment lost 1 base and the J segment 7 bases; nucleotides outside the gene matches: 7. The DNA of the CDR3 is TGTGCCAGCAGCTTAGAGGGACAGGGAATGAGTGGCTACACCTTC. Its translation is CASSLEGQGMSGYTF.

V is TRBV2 and J is TRBJ2-1; 10 positions agree with TRBD1. V was clipped by 6 bases and J by 7 bases; unmatched bases: 6. The CDR3 extends over 14 amino acids. The germline CDR1 and CDR2 sequences are SNHLY and FYNNEI. The CDR3 DNA follows: TGTGCCAGCAGGATCCGACAGGGGGCTAATGAGCAGTTCTTC. Its protein is CASRIRQGANEQFF.

The chain couples TRBV19 to TRBJ1-5, with D possibly matching TRBD1 (6 bases). Germline CDR1 LNHDA, CDR2 SQIVND (reference sequence). CDR3 length: 12 residues. Trimming cost V 5 bases and J 10 bases, with 12 bases left between them. CDR3 region: CASSSLQGPQHF. In DNA form, the CDR3 reads TGTGCCAGTAGTTCCCTACAGGGACCCCAGCATTTT.

J is TRBJ2-3 and V is TRBV19, with 7 bases matching TRBD1. Germline lookup yields CDR1 LNHDA and CDR2 SQIVND (reference sequence). Trimming removed 2 bases from V and 2 bases from J; junction bases left unmatched: 7. There are 16 residues in the CDR3. The chain's CDR3 is CASSIMPGQLTDTQYF. The CDR3, as DNA: TGTGCCAGTAGTATAATGCCGGGACAGCTCACAGATACGCAGTATTTT.

This sequence joins TRBV10-1 and TRBJ1-1, with 7 bases matching TRBD1. In germline, CDR1 is WNHNN, CDR2 SYGVQD (reference sequence). V was clipped by 5 bases and J by 4 bases; unmatched bases: 4. The CDR3 extends over 13 amino acids. CDR3 sequence: CASSIQGGTEAFF. The CDR3 DNA follows: TGCGCCAGCAGTATCCAGGGGGGCACTGAAGCTTTCTTT.

The chain carries TRBV7-8 and TRBJ1-5; no clear D gene. The ends were cut back, 5 bases at V and 7 bases at J, with 15 bases in the middle. There are 14 residues in the CDR3. Germline CDR1 SGHVS, CDR2 FQNEAQ. CDR3 DNA sequence: TGTGCCAGCAGCCCAATAGAGGGTTGGCAGCCCCAGCATTTT. As protein: CASSPIEGWQPQHF.

The chain is built from TRBV18 and TRBJ1-1; TRBD1 agrees at 9 bases. Unmatched junction bases numbered 11, after V lost 5 bases and J lost 4 bases. CDR3 length equals 16 residues. Germline values: CDR1 KGHSH, CDR2 LQKENI. CDR3 region: CASSVGTGIVFTEAFF. In DNA, the CDR3 is TGTGCCAGCTCAGTCGGGACAGGGATAGTATTCACTGAAGCTTTCTTT.

About this clone: Compared with germline, one end of the junction differs, possibly owing to a read error. J is TRBJ2-3 and V is TRBV6-4, with 12 bases identical to TRBD2. The germline V gene encodes CDR1 MRHNA and CDR2 SNTAGT. The CDR3 length is 16 residues. The CDR3 DNA sequence: TGTGCCAGCAGCGACTCTAGCGGGGGGGCAACTGATACGCAGTATTTT. This codes for CASSDSSGGATDTQYF.

This sequence joins TRBV29-1 and TRBJ1-1; possibly TRBD1 for D (5 bases). CDR1 SQVTM and CDR2 ANQGSEA come from the germline V gene. V gave up 1 base and J gave up 6 bases, with 12 bases separating them. CDR3 length: 13 residues. CDR3 bases: TGCAGCGTTGAAGTTGGAGGGGCCGCTGAAGCTTTCTTT. This encodes CSVEVGGAAEAFF.

This chain joins TRBV5-1 and TRBJ2-6; possibly TRBD1 for D (5 bases). The CDR3 loop spans 18 amino acids. The V and J ends lost 4 bases and 0 bases respectively, with 17 bases between them. Germline V gene lookup returns CDR1 SGHRS and CDR2 YFSETQ. Here the CDR3 DNA reads TGCGCCAGCAGCCGCACTACCGACAGCGTCTCTGGGGCCAACGTCCTGACTTTC. Its protein product is CASSRTTDSVSGANVLTF.

Concerning this clone itself: The sample holds other DNA sequences that translate to the same CDR3. The gene calls are TRBV9 and TRBJ2-1; D perhaps matches TRBD1 (6 bases). The CDR3 consists of 14 residues. The V gene's germline CDR1 is SGDLS and CDR2 YYNGEE. The germline V and J ends were trimmed by 2 bases and 8 bases, with 14 bases remaining between them. The CDR3 protein is CASSVRTVGDEQFF. The CDR3 region has the DNA TGTGCCAGCAGCGTCCGGACAGTAGGTGATGAGCAGTTCTTC.

The chain is built from TRBV11-2 and TRBJ1-4; 8 nucleotides line up with TRBD1. Looked up from germline, CDR1 is SGHAT and CDR2 is FQNNGV. This CDR3 region has 14 residues. J gave up 8 bases and V 5 bases, and 7 bases lay outside the gene matches. CDR3 in amino acids: CASSVAGGQEKLFF. CDR3 bases: TGTGCCAGCAGCGTTGCAGGGGGCCAGGAAAAACTGTTTTTT.

On this clone: Distinct nucleotide sequences in the sample also encode this CDR3. The V gene is TRBV28, the J gene TRBJ1-5, with D perhaps TRBD1 (6 bases). This CDR3 has 14 residues. Germline lookup yields CDR1 MDHEN and CDR2 SYDVKM. V lost 3 bases, J lost 2 bases, and 8 bases lay in between. As DNA, the CDR3 is TGTGCCAGCAGTTTCGCAGGGGGCAATCAGCCCCAGCATTTT. It specifies CASSFAGGNQPQHF.

V and J are TRBV28 and TRBJ1-5; 9 bases align to TRBD1. This CDR3 has 15 amino acids. J gave up 7 bases and V 7 bases, and 11 bases lay outside the gene matches. Germline CDR1 and CDR2: MDHEN and SYDVKM. In DNA form, the CDR3 reads TGTGCCAGCAACACGGGGACAGGGCGGGGGCAGCCCCAGCATTTT. The encoded protein is CASNTGTGRGQPQHF. Filled out from reference TRBV28 and TRBJ1-5, the complete variable domain reads DVKVTQSSRYLVKRTGEKVFLECVQDMDHENMFWYRQDPGLGLRLIYFSYDVKMKEKGDIPEGYSVSREKKERFSLILESASTNQTSMYLCASNTGTGRGQPQHFGDGTRLSIL.

The rearrangement uses TRBV7-3 and TRBJ2-1; TRBD1 matches 8 bases. Per the germline V gene, CDR1 is SGHTA and CDR2 is FQGTGA. V dropped 5 bases and J dropped 9; count of bases not matched to a gene: 6. The CDR3 has 13 amino acids. CDR3 in amino acids: CASSPQGALEQFF. The CDR3 coding sequence is TGTGCCAGCAGCCCCCAGGGGGCCCTTGAGCAGTTCTTC.